This T cell receptor beta chain was identified in a study of vaccination effects on CD4 cells after COVID-19. Broader study findings: Researchers reported few convalescent patients and no early post-infection timepoints in the study.

Concerning this clone: Its cognate antigen is unknown.

Antigen-specific CD4+ T cells were first expanded with viral peptide pools by the ViraFEST assay and only then sequenced. Culture lasted around eleven days before CD4+ T cell isolation. Everyone in the study got two shots of either the BNT162b2 or mRNA-1273 vaccine. Wells each received around 2.1 million PBMC, cultured with around 10 IU/ml IL-2 and 8.5 to 10 ug/ml peptides. Assay used: immunoSEQ multiplex PCR; TCRdb lists only in-frame clones, some missing. This sample has about 59,000 clones, with approximately 78% found just once. CDR1 and CDR2 (germline): SGHDN, FVKESK. The CDR3 loop spans 13 amino acids. V lost 2 bases, J lost 5 bases, and 9 bases lay in between.

The clonotype originates from a human donor who received a COVID-19 vaccine. This material consisted of CD4+ T cells from PBMCs cultured with HCoV-OC43 spike peptides, taken after COVID-19 vaccination. Subset of the sample: HCoV-OC43 spike overlapping peptide pool stimulation. The chain links TRBV14 to TRBJ2-5; no definite D call. CDR3 loop: CASSQLDMETQYF. Here the CDR3 DNA reads TGTGCCAGCAGCCAACTAGATATGGAGACCCAGTACTTC.